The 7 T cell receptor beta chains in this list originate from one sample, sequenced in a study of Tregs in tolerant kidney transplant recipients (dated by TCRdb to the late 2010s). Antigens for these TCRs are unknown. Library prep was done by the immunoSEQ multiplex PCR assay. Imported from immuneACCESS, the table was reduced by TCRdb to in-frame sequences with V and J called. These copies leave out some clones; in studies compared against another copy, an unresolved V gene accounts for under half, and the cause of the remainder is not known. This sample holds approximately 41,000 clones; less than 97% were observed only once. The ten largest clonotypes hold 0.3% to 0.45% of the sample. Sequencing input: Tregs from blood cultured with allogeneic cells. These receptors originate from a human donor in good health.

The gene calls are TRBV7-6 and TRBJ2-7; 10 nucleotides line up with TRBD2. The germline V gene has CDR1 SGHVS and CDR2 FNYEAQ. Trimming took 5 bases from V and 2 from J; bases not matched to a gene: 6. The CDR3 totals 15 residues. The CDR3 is CASSKLAGGPYEQYF. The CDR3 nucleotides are TGTGCCAGCAGCAAATTAGCGGGAGGTCCCTACGAGCAGTACTTC. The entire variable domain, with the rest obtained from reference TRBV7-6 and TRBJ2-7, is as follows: GAGVSQSPRYKVTKRGQDVALRCDPISGHVSLYWYRQALGQGPEFLTYFNYEAQQDKSGLPNDRFSAERPEGSISTLTIQRTEQRDSAMYRCASSKLAGGPYEQYFGPGTRLTVT.

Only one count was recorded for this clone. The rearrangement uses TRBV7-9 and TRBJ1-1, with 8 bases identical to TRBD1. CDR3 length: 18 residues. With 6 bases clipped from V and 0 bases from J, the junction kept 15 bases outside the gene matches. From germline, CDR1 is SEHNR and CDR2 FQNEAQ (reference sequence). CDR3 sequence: CASSYTGGPLSMNTEAFF. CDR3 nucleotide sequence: TGTGCCAGCAGTTATACAGGGGGTCCTCTTTCCATGAACACTGAAGCTTTCTTT.

The CDR3 DNA sequence: TGCGCCAGCAGCCAATTTGACGGCACTGAAGCTTTCTTT. Its translation: CASSQFDGTEAFF. This rearrangement joins TRBV5-1 to TRBJ1-1, with D unclear. The ends were cut back, 4 bases at V and 4 bases at J, with 11 bases in the middle. The germline V gene encodes CDR1 SGHRS and CDR2 YFSETQ. CDR3 length: 13 amino acids.

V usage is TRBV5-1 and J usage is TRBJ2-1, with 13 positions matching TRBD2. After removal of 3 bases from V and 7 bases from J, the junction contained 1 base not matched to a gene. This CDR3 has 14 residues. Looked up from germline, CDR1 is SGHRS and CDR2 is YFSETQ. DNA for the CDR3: TGCGCCAGCAGCTGGGGACTAGCGGGGAATGAGCAGTTCTTC. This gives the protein CASSWGLAGNEQFF.

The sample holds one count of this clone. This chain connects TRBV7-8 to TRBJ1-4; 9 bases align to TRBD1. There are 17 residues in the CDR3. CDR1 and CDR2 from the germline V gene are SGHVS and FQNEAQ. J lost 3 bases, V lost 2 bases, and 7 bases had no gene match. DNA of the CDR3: TGTGCCAGCAGCTTATTCGCTGGGACAGGGCCTAATGAAAAACTGTTTTTT. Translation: CASSLFAGTGPNEKLFF.

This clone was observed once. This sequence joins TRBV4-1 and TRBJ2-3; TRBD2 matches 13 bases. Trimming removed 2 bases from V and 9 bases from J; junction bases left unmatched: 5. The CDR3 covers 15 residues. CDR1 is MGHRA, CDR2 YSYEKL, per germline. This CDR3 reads CASSQMTSGGLTQYF. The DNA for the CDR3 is TGCGCCAGCAGCCAAATGACTAGCGGGGGGTTGACGCAGTATTTT.

CDR3 sequence: CASRPGTVSEAFF. CDR3 in DNA: TGTGCCAGCCGTCCCGGGACAGTTTCCGAAGCTTTCTTT. This rearrangement joins TRBV6-5 to TRBJ1-1; TRBD1 agrees at 7 bases. Germline CDR1 MNHEY, CDR2 SVGAGI. The V and J ends lost 8 bases and 8 bases, in that order; junction bases with no gene match: 11. The CDR3 spans 13 residues.